This entry lists 31 T cell receptor beta chains sequenced from one sample in a study of shared clonotypes between healthy human individuals. CD45RO-negative CD8 cells positively selected for CCR7 made up the naive population, which excluded terminally differentiated effector memory CD45RA+ cells. Sequenced by immunoSEQ multiplex PCR; TCRdb stores in-frame clones only, minus some. The sample has millions of clones; around 96% are singletons. The sequencing sample was made of naive CD8+ T cells sorted from blood. The receptors were sampled from a man younger than 35 in good health.

The chain employs TRBV7-9 and TRBJ2-5, with TRBD1 matching over 10 bases. This CDR3 is 15 amino acids long. CDR1 and CDR2 from the germline V gene are SEHNR and FQNEAQ (reference sequence). The V and J ends lost 4 bases and 5 bases, in that order; junction bases with no gene match: 7. The DNA of the CDR3 is TGTGCCAGCAGCTCTCGGGACAGGGGTTGGGAGACCCAGTACTTC. Its translation is CASSSRDRGWETQYF. Full variable domain (missing parts from reference TRBV7-9 and TRBJ2-5): DTGVSQNPRHKITKRGQNVTFRCDPISEHNRLYWYRQTLGQGPEFLTYFQNEAQLEKSRLLSDRFSAERPKGSFSTLEIQRTEQGDSAMYLCASSSRDRGWETQYFGPGTRLLVL.

This clone was seen once. V gene TRBV7-9 combines with J gene TRBJ2-2; the D is unclear. This CDR3 has 12 residues. Germline V gives CDR1 SEHNR, CDR2 FQNEAQ (reference sequence). Trimming stripped 5 bases from V and 8 bases from J, with 9 bases between. DNA for the CDR3: TGTGCCAGCAGCCCGGATTCGGGGGAGCTGTTTTTT. Translating gives CASSPDSGELFF.

Concerning this clone: Other DNA sequences in this specimen translate into the identical CDR3. The rearrangement uses TRBV18 and TRBJ2-2, with D possibly being TRBD2 (5 bases). V was shortened by 2 bases and J by 3 bases, with 7 bases between the two germline ends. CDR1 and CDR2 from the germline V gene are KGHSH and LQKENI. The CDR3 contains 14 residues. In nucleotides, the CDR3 is TGTGCCAGCTCACCAGAGGGTTACACCGGGGAGCTGTTTTTT. Amino acids: CASSPEGYTGELFF.

The J gene is TRBJ2-7, the V gene TRBV7-9; weak D call: TRBD2 (5 bases). Germline-derived CDR1 and CDR2 are SEHNR and FQNEAQ (reference sequence). CDR3 size: 13 residues. Deletions cut 8 bases from V and 3 bases from J, with 14 bases between. The CDR3, as DNA: TGTGCCAGCGCCCCGGGGTTTCACTACGAGCAGTACTTC. Translation gives CASAPGFHYEQYF. Full variable domain (remainder filled in from reference TRBV7-9 and TRBJ2-7): DTGVSQNPRHKITKRGQNVTFRCDPISEHNRLYWYRQTLGQGPEFLTYFQNEAQLEKSRLLSDRFSAERPKGSFSTLEIQRTEQGDSAMYLCASAPGFHYEQYFGPGTRLTVT.

The chain joins TRBV7-9 to TRBJ2-7; 7 nucleotides align to TRBD1. CDR1 and CDR2 (germline): SEHNR, FQNEAQ (reference sequence). This CDR3 is 14 amino acids long. V trimming: 3 bases; J trimming: 5 bases; junction bases outside the gene matches: 7. The CDR3 bases are TGTGCCAGCAGCTTCAATAACAGGGGCAACGAGCAGTACTTC. Its protein product is CASSFNNRGNEQYF.

The chain joins TRBV5-8 to TRBJ2-1; D not resolved. V was pared by 2 bases and J by 8 bases, with 14 bases between. The germline V gene has CDR1 SGHTS and CDR2 YDEGEE. The CDR3 has 14 amino acids. CDR3 bases: TGTGCCAGCAGCTTCCGACCGAGTTCGGATGAGCAGTTCTTC. It specifies CASSFRPSSDEQFF.

The V call is TRBV19, the J call TRBJ1-1; 7 positions agree with TRBD1. The length of the CDR3 is 11 residues. The V gene end was trimmed by 8 bases and the J gene end by 7 bases; junction bases not matched to a gene: 4. Germline CDR1 is LNHDA and CDR2 is SQIVND (reference sequence). Here the CDR3 reads CASEGTVEAFF. Written as DNA, the CDR3 is TGTGCCAGTGAGGGGACAGTTGAAGCTTTCTTT.

This chain joins TRBV9 and TRBJ1-2; 9 bases match TRBD1. Germline-derived CDR1 and CDR2 are SGDLS and YYNGEE. The trim removed 6 bases at V and 4 bases at J, leaving 7 bases unmatched. The CDR3 is made up of 14 amino acids. CDR3 protein: CASNRQGVFYGYTF. CDR3 coding DNA: TGTGCCAGCAACCGACAGGGGGTCTTCTATGGCTACACCTTC.

The V call is TRBV11-1, the J call TRBJ2-7, with D possibly matching TRBD2 (5 bases). With 3 bases removed from V and 7 bases from J, the gap between germline ends came to 16 bases. Germline CDR1 SGHAT, CDR2 FQDESV (reference sequence). This CDR3 is built from 14 residues. The CDR3 DNA sequence: TGTGCCAGCAGCTTTGAGGGCAGGATCCTAGAGCAGTACTTC. As protein: CASSFEGRILEQYF. The complete variable domain, with remaining parts taken from reference TRBV11-1 and TRBJ2-7, reads EAEVAQSPRYKITEKSQAVAFWCDPISGHATLYWYRQILGQGPELLVQFQDESVVDDSQLPKDRFSAERLKGVDSTLKIQPAELGDSAMYLCASSFEGRILEQYFGPGTRLTVT.

The chain joins TRBV4-3 to TRBJ1-3, with a tentative D call TRBD1 (5 bases). Germline V gives CDR1 LGHNA, CDR2 YSLEER. The ends were cut back, 0 bases at V and 0 bases at J, with 9 bases in the middle. The CDR3 consists of 16 residues. The CDR3 loop reads CASSQDPQDSGNTIYF. The CDR3 region has the DNA TGCGCCAGCAGCCAAGATCCACAGGACTCTGGAAACACCATATATTTT.

The chain employs TRBV7-2 and TRBJ2-1, with 11 bases that match TRBD2. CDR1 SGHTA and CDR2 FQGNSA come from the germline V gene. This CDR3 is 15 amino acids long. V lost 1 base to trimming and J lost 6 bases; unmatched junction nucleotides: 2. This CDR3 is CASSLGSGGANEQFF. CDR3 coding DNA: TGTGCCAGCAGCTTAGGTAGCGGGGGGGCCAATGAGCAGTTCTTC.

CDR3 region: CASSSGLGETETQYF. CDR3 bases: TGCGCCAGCAGCTCCGGACTGGGGGAGACAGAGACCCAGTACTTC. The chain employs TRBV4-3 and TRBJ2-5; D may be TRBD1 or TRBD2 (5 bases each). Trimming removed 5 bases at V and 4 bases at J, with 17 bases between. The CDR3 consists of 15 residues. The germline CDR1 and CDR2 sequences are LGHNA and YSLEER.

As concerns this clone: The same CDR3 also results from other DNA sequences found in this sample. The chain couples TRBV6-1 to TRBJ2-1; TRBD2 matches at 10 bases. V was clipped by 5 bases and J by 2 bases; unmatched bases: 0. There are 14 residues in the CDR3. From germline, CDR1 is MNHNS and CDR2 SASEGT. CDR3 sequence reads: CASSSGGAYNEQFF. The CDR3 DNA sequence: TGTGCCAGCAGTAGCGGGGGGGCCTACAATGAGCAGTTCTTC.

The V gene is TRBV29-1, the J gene TRBJ2-7; D gene uncertain. The CDR3 length is 12 residues. Germline V gene sequence: CDR1 SQVTM, CDR2 ANQGSEA. V was clipped by 0 bases and J by 4 bases, with 7 bases between them. CDR3 loop: CSVEEERYEQYF. Written as DNA, the CDR3 is TGCAGCGTTGAAGAGGAACGATACGAGCAGTACTTC.

The V gene is TRBV6-1, the J gene TRBJ2-2; D uncertain. Trimming pared 2 bases from V and 5 bases from J, leaving 12 bases between. CDR3 length: 15 amino acids. Germline V gives CDR1 MNHNS, CDR2 SASEGT. This CDR3 is CASSEYSSDTGELFF. DNA of the CDR3: TGTGCCAGCAGTGAATATTCGTCAGATACCGGGGAGCTGTTTTTT.

J is TRBJ2-5 and V is TRBV7-9, with a weak D call TRBD2 (5 bases). CDR1 and CDR2 (germline): SEHNR, FQNEAQ (reference sequence). V gave up 5 bases and J gave up 4 bases, with 20 bases separating them. CDR3 length: 16 residues. The CDR3 nucleotides are TGTGCCAGCAGCGTAGTCGGACTCGGAGCGTCAGAGACCCAGTACTTC. Amino acids: CASSVVGLGASETQYF.

This chain connects TRBV13 to TRBJ1-5; 11 bases map to TRBD1. The CDR3 length is 18 residues. Germline V gives CDR1 PRHDT, CDR2 FYEKMQ (reference sequence). V shed 4 bases, J shed 7 bases, and the junction held 15 bases outside the gene matches. DNA of the CDR3: TGTGCCAGCAGCTCGAGACTCGGACAGGGGGCGGTAAGGCAGCCCCAGCATTTT. Protein product: CASSSRLGQGAVRQPQHF.

V gene TRBV4-1 combines with J gene TRBJ1-2; D is possibly TRBD1 (5 bases). The length of the CDR3 is 16 residues. With 3 bases removed from V and 5 bases from J, the gap between germline ends came to 19 bases. Germline V gives CDR1 MGHRA, CDR2 YSYEKL. DNA of the CDR3: TGCGCCAGCAGCCAGAGACAGACGCCGAATTATTATGGCTACACCTTC. As protein: CASSQRQTPNYYGYTF.

V and J are TRBV4-3 and TRBJ2-1, with 7 positions matching TRBD2. The CDR3 has 15 amino acids. Trimming at V came to 5 bases and at J to 3 bases, leaving 7 bases not matched to a gene. Germline V lookup: CDR1 LGHNA, CDR2 YSLEER. In nucleotides, the CDR3 is TGCGCCAGCAGCGGGGCTAGCGGACACTACAATGAGCAGTTCTTC. Translation: CASSGASGHYNEQFF.

This chain links TRBV6-5 with TRBJ1-1; no firm D call. This CDR3 has 14 amino acids. Germline CDR1 and CDR2: MNHEY and SVGAGI. Between the trimmed V and J ends, which lost 0 bases and 5 bases, there was a span of 10 bases. The CDR3 nucleotides are TGTGCCAGCAGTTACTCGATCGCGGGTACTGAAGCTTTCTTT. This codes for CASSYSIAGTEAFF.

This clone has just one count. The V call is TRBV6-1, the J call TRBJ1-2; no reliable D call. The ends were cut back, 2 bases at V and 3 bases at J, with 13 bases in the middle. This CDR3 is 15 amino acids long. Germline CDR1 is MNHNS and CDR2 is SASEGT. The CDR3 region is CASSELQAVDYGYTF. As DNA, the CDR3 is TGTGCCAGCAGTGAATTGCAGGCCGTGGACTATGGCTACACCTTC.

The chain links TRBV6-5 to TRBJ1-4; D is unresolved. Germline-derived CDR1 and CDR2 are MNHEY and SVGAGI. This CDR3 spans 15 amino acids. V was pared by 6 bases and J by 6 bases, with 17 bases between. The CDR3 region is CASSPFDGSHEKLFF. The DNA for the CDR3 is TGTGCCAGCAGCCCCTTCGACGGGAGCCATGAAAAACTGTTTTTT.

This sequence joins TRBV25-1 and TRBJ2-1; 10 bases map to TRBD2. The junction had 3 bases not matched to a gene; V was cut back by 4 bases and J by 3 bases. This CDR3 has 15 residues. From germline, CDR1 is MGHDK and CDR2 SYGVNS. The CDR3: CASSAGTSVYNEQFF. For the CDR3, the DNA is TGTGCCAGCAGTGCCGGGACTAGCGTCTACAATGAGCAGTTCTTC.

In this sample, this clone turned up a few times. V gene TRBV5-1 combines with J gene TRBJ2-3, with 14 bases fitting TRBD2. J was trimmed by 8 bases and V by 4 bases; bases with no gene match: 3. In germline, CDR1 is SGHRS, CDR2 YFSETQ. CDR3 size: 14 residues. CDR3 nucleotides: TGCGCCAGCAGCGGGACTAGCGGGGGTACTACGCAGTATTTT. It encodes CASSGTSGGTTQYF.

CDR3 sequence reads: CASSTGGGEQFF. The DNA of the CDR3 is TGTGCCAGCAGTACCGGGGGCGGTGAGCAGTTCTTC. The chain uses TRBV6-5 and TRBJ2-1; D tentatively reads TRBD1 or TRBD2 (6 bases each). V lost 5 bases, J lost 9 bases, and 11 bases lay in between. Germline V CDR1 and CDR2: MNHEY, SVGAGI. The CDR3 is 12 residues long.

This clone has only one observation. Other DNA sequences in the same sample also yield this CDR3. The chain combines TRBV5-4 with TRBJ1-6; D gene uncertain. The CDR3 extends over 12 amino acids. Trimming left V 4 bases short and J 5 bases short, with 4 bases between. From germline, CDR1 is SGHNT and CDR2 YYREEE (reference sequence). The CDR3 nucleotides read TGTGCCAGCAGCGGTGATAATTCACCCCTCCACTTT. Translated, it gives CASSGDNSPLHF. Full variable domain (missing parts from reference TRBV5-4 and TRBJ1-6): ETGVTQSPTHLIKTRGQQVTLRCSSQSGHNTVSWYQQALGQGPQFIFQYYREEENGRGNFPPRFSGLQFPNYSSELNVNALELDDSALYLCASSGDNSPLHFGNGTRLTVT.

The chain has TRBV6-5 and TRBJ1-6; 7 bases map to TRBD1. CDR1 is MNHEY, CDR2 SVGAGI, per germline. This CDR3 region has 16 residues. V gave up 4 bases and J gave up 4 bases; unmatched junction bases: 7. CDR3 coding DNA: TGTGCCAGCAGTTCCGGGACAGCCGTTTATAATTCACCCCTCCACTTT. Protein: CASSSGTAVYNSPLHF.

The chain couples TRBV27 to TRBJ2-1; D remains ambiguous. This CDR3 is built from 12 residues. Germline V gene lookup returns CDR1 MNHEY and CDR2 SMNVEV (reference sequence). Trimming took off 5 bases at V and 6 bases at J, with 8 bases between the two ends. The CDR3 region has the DNA TGTGCCAGCAGTCACCGGCCCAATGAGCAGTTCTTC. Its translation: CASSHRPNEQFF.

The chain links TRBV25-1 to TRBJ1-1; D is perhaps TRBD1 (5 bases). Germline lookup yields CDR1 MGHDK and CDR2 SYGVNS. The CDR3 is 13 residues long. With 5 bases removed from V and 1 base from J, the gap between germline ends came to 8 bases. The CDR3 sequence is CASSLQENTEAFF. Here the CDR3 DNA reads TGTGCCAGCAGTTTACAGGAGAACACTGAAGCTTTCTTT. Drawing the rest from reference TRBV25-1 and TRBJ1-1, the complete variable domain is EADIYQTPRYLVIGTGKKITLECSQTMGHDKMYWYQQDPGMELHLIHYSYGVNSTEKGDLSSESTVSRIRTEHFPLTLESARPSHTSQYLCASSLQENTEAFFGQGTRLTVV.

The chain employs TRBV5-4 and TRBJ2-5; 7 nucleotides agree with TRBD1. This CDR3 has 16 residues. V lost 0 bases to trimming and J lost 2 bases; unmatched junction nucleotides: 7. Germline V gives CDR1 SGHNT, CDR2 YYREEE (reference sequence). The CDR3 nucleotides read TGTGCCAGCAGCTTGGAATTTGACAGGGCACAAGAGACCCAGTACTTC. Its protein product is CASSLEFDRAQETQYF. Based on the CDR3 plus reference TRBV5-4 and TRBJ2-5, the full variable domain is ETGVTQSPTHLIKTRGQQVTLRCSSQSGHNTVSWYQQALGQGPQFIFQYYREEENGRGNFPPRFSGLQFPNYSSELNVNALELDDSALYLCASSLEFDRAQETQYFGPGTRLLVL.

This clone has just one count. A read error is possible here, since a much larger clone lies one base away. V is TRBV28 and J is TRBJ2-2; 7 nucleotides align to TRBD1. Germline assignment: CDR1 MDHEN and CDR2 SYDVKM. The CDR3 covers 14 residues. With 5 bases clipped from V and 3 bases from J, the junction kept 3 bases outside the gene matches. The CDR3, as DNA: TGTGCCAGCAGTGCAACAGGGGACACCGGGGAGCTGTTTTTT. Amino acids: CASSATGDTGELFF.